This T cell receptor beta chain was obtained from a study of CXCR3-negative and CXCR3-positive naive CD8 T cells. Points from the study as a whole: CXCR3-expressing naive cells carried TRB CDR3s more hydrophobic than those of CXCR3-negative naive cells. Most assays used freshly isolated PBMCs, as cryopreservation partially reduced CXCR3. The study found comparably high diversity in both naive subsets and much lower diversity in memory CD8+ cells. Both naive subsets carried similar amounts of surface CD5, so TCR strength was inferred from TRB CDR3 properties.

The TRB libraries of cDNA were built by UMI-labeled 5' RACE. TCRdb re-called the 5' RACE reads and gives one entry per CDR3 protein, without DNA. The sample includes 50,000 to 65,000 distinct CDR3 sequences. This CDR3 region has 15 residues. Germline V gene sequence: CDR1 DFQATT, CDR2 SNEGSKA (reference sequence). A CD45RO-CCR7+CD27+CD95- phenotype identified naive CD8+ T cells. As concerns this clonotype: Its specificity is unknown.

This TCR was recovered from a human donor in good health. Some clones in this sample may be carry-over from other donors' samples. The sequenced sample was naive CXCR3+ CD8+ T cells from blood. Indicated subset: CD45RO-CCR7+CD27+CD95- naive CD8+ T cells expressing CXCR3 (TNR3+). The chain couples TRBV20-1 to TRBJ2-7; the TCRdb call, TRBD2, lacks DNA for checking. CDR3 loop: CSARGTSGLSYEQYF.